One T cell receptor beta chain is described in this entry. This specimen comes from a study of technical replicates of blood from four donors. Germline V gene sequence: CDR1 SEHNR, CDR2 FQNEAQ (reference sequence). This CDR3 contains 15 residues. V was pared by 3 bases and J by 9 bases, with 18 bases between. The assay was immunoSEQ multiplex PCR, and TCRdb's table has in-frame clones only and misses some. The table shows over 65,000 clones, with approximately 96% occurring only once. The clonotype was recovered from a human donor in good health. The chain joins TRBV7-9 to TRBJ2-1; no clear D. Sequenced input: T cells isolated from PBMCs. CDR3 coding DNA: TGTGCCAGCAGCTTTGGAGCCTCCCAATTGAGTGAGCAGTTCTTC. Translated: CASSFGASQLSEQFF.